One sample yielded the 26 T cell receptor beta chains listed below, sequenced in a study of blood T cells in healthy people across ages. For the second PCR, which ran for about 6 to 12 cycles, a sample-barcoded 5' primer and a J-beta primer mix were used. TCRdb ran MiXCR on the 5' RACE reads and lists one entry per CDR3 protein. The table includes over a million distinct CDR3 sequences, 45% detected once. The sequenced sample was blood. These receptors were taken from an older woman in good health.

This clonotype has just a few counts. This chain uses TRBV20-1 with TRBJ2-3; 16 nucleotides align to TRBD2. The CDR3 covers 16 residues. Germline-derived CDR1 and CDR2 are DFQATT and SNEGSKA (reference sequence). The V gene end was trimmed by 0 bases and the J gene end by 10 bases; junction bases not matched to a gene: 7. The CDR3: CSARDGTSGRAKPQYF. As DNA, the CDR3 is TGCAGTGCTAGAGATGGGACTAGCGGGAGGGCCAAGCCGCAGTATTTT.

This chain uses TRBV3-1 with TRBJ2-1; no definite D call. Germline values: CDR1 LGHDT, CDR2 YNNKEL (reference sequence). Trimming removed 6 bases from V and 6 bases from J, with 9 bases in between. This CDR3 region has 12 residues. The CDR3, as DNA: TGTGCCAGCAGAGGGCCCTTCAATGAGCAGTTCTTC. Encoded protein: CASRGPFNEQFF.

The chain joins TRBV20-1 to TRBJ2-5; 13 nucleotides agree with TRBD2. The J call may be faulty, since TRBJ2-7 better matches the DNA end. The CDR3 has 16 residues. Germline CDR1 reads DFQATT; CDR2 reads SNEGSKA (reference sequence). DNA for the CDR3: TGCAGTGCCCCAGGAATCACTAGCGGGAGGGAATACGAGCAGTACTTC. Translating gives CSAPGITSGREYEQYF.

This clonotype was observed a handful of times. The chain recombines TRBV27 with TRBJ2-3, with D tentatively TRBD2 (5 bases). Deletions cut 6 bases from V and 2 bases from J, with 12 bases between. This CDR3 has 14 amino acids. The germline V gene encodes CDR1 MNHEY and CDR2 SMNVEV (reference sequence). CDR3 in DNA: TGTGCCAGCAGACGAGCGGAGTACACAGATACGCAGTATTTT. It specifies CASRRAEYTDTQYF.

The chain has TRBV2 and TRBJ2-2; 14 nucleotides match TRBD2. The CDR3 runs 19 residues. The V gene's germline CDR1 is SNHLY and CDR2 FYNNEI. V was pared by 8 bases and J by 1 base, with 12 bases of the junction left unmatched. The CDR3 sequence is CASAISTGTSGGNTGELFF. CDR3 coding DNA: TGTGCCAGCGCGATATCAACCGGGACTAGCGGGGGGAACACCGGGGAGCTGTTTTTT. Together with reference TRBV2 and TRBJ2-2, the CDR3 gives the full variable domain: EPEVTQTPSHQVTQMGQEVILRCVPISNHLYFYWYRQILGQKVEFLVSFYNNEISEKSEIFDDQFSVERPDGSNFTLKIRSTKLEDSAMYFCASAISTGTSGGNTGELFFGEGSRLTVL.

A few counts support this clonotype. This sequence joins TRBV25-1 and TRBJ2-3; TRBD2 is a possible D gene (5 bases). V lost 3 bases and J 0 bases, leaving 10 bases between the germline ends. This CDR3 is built from 15 residues. Germline lookup yields CDR1 MGHDK and CDR2 SYGVNS. CDR3 nucleotides: TGTGCCAGCAGTGAGGGCGGGTTTAGCACAGATACGCAGTATTTT. Translating it yields CASSEGGFSTDTQYF. Variable domain in full (rest from reference TRBV25-1 and TRBJ2-3): EADIYQTPRYLVIGTGKKITLECSQTMGHDKMYWYQQDPGMELHLIHYSYGVNSTEKGDLSSESTVSRIRTEHFPLTLESARPSHTSQYLCASSEGGFSTDTQYFGPGTRLTVL.

The CDR3 sequence is CASSYPGQGPYNEQFF. CDR3 DNA: TGTGCCAGCAGTTACCCCGGGCAGGGGCCCTACAATGAGCAGTTCTTC. This chain uses TRBV6-2 or TRBV6-3 with TRBJ2-1; D possibly corresponds to TRBD1 (6 bases). The CDR3 extends over 16 amino acids. Germline V gives CDR1 MNHEY, CDR2 SVGEGT. Deletions cut 2 bases from V and 2 bases from J, with 13 bases between.

CDR3 amino acids: CASSLDFLAGGEQFF. For the CDR3, the DNA is TGTGCCAGCAGCTTAGATTTCTTGGCGGGAGGAGAGCAGTTCTTC. The rearrangement links TRBV5-5 to TRBJ2-1; 8 nucleotides match TRBD2. Trimming at V came to 2 bases and at J to 10 bases, leaving 11 bases not matched to a gene. Germline values: CDR1 SGHKS, CDR2 YYEKEE (reference sequence). The CDR3 consists of 15 residues.

There are a few counts of this clonotype. The chain couples TRBV4-1 to TRBJ2-1, with D uncertain. This CDR3 is 13 amino acids long. Trimming left V 1 base short and J 7 bases short, with 8 bases between. Germline lookup yields CDR1 MGHRA and CDR2 YSYEKL. The CDR3 region has the DNA TGCGCCAGCAGCCAAGCCTATCCAAATGAGCAGTTCTTC. The encoded protein is CASSQAYPNEQFF.

V and J are TRBV12-3 or TRBV12-4 and TRBJ1-6, with D possibly matching TRBD1 (6 bases). V was clipped by 4 bases and J by 7 bases, with 11 bases between them. This CDR3 spans 14 amino acids. The DNA for the CDR3 is TGTGCCAGCAGTTGGAACACAGGGAATTCACCCCTCCACTTT. Its translation: CASSWNTGNSPLHF.

The chain uses TRBV4-2 and TRBJ1-4, with D possibly being TRBD1 (5 bases). The CDR3 extends over 16 amino acids. Germline V gene sequence: CDR1 LGHNA, CDR2 YNFKEQ. Trimming stripped 2 bases from V and 6 bases from J, with 16 bases between. CDR3 in amino acids: CASSQNPGPLDEKLFF. The CDR3 DNA sequence: TGTGCCAGCAGCCAAAACCCGGGGCCTTTGGATGAAAAACTGTTTTTT.

There are a few counts of this clonotype. V and J are TRBV11-1 and TRBJ2-3; D call uncertain. The CDR3 contains 16 residues. V lost 5 bases, J lost 0 bases, and 15 bases lay in between. Per the germline V gene, CDR1 is SGHAT and CDR2 is FQDESV (reference sequence). The CDR3 DNA follows: TGTGCCAGCAGCCTACCTGCGAGTGGAAGCACAGATACGCAGTATTTT. Encoded protein: CASSLPASGSTDTQYF.

The V call is TRBV6-1, the J call TRBJ2-3, with 9 bases fitting TRBD2. The germline gives CDR1 MNHNS, CDR2 SASEGT. This CDR3 is 17 amino acids long. The V and J ends lost 6 bases and 3 bases, in that order; junction bases with no gene match: 13. The CDR3 nucleotides read TGTGCCAGCAGACGCGGACTAGCGCCGACCTTAACAGATACGCAGTATTTT. It translates to CASRRGLAPTLTDTQYF.

The sample holds one count of this clonotype. The chain employs TRBV5-1 and TRBJ2-7; D remains ambiguous. The CDR3 length is 14 residues. The V gene lost 3 bases and the J gene lost 2 bases, with 12 bases spanning the gap. CDR1 is SGHRS, CDR2 YFSETQ, per germline. DNA of the CDR3: TGCGCCAGCAGCTCGGGTGTCGTGCCCTACGAGCAGTACTTC. This codes for CASSSGVVPYEQYF. The variable domain in full, completed from reference TRBV5-1 and TRBJ2-7, reads KAGVTQTPRYLIKTRGQQVTLSCSPISGHRSVSWYQQTPGQGLQFLFEYFSETQRNKGNFPGRFSGRQFSNSRSEMNVSTLELGDSALYLCASSSGVVPYEQYFGPGTRLTVT.

The chain uses TRBV11-2 and TRBJ2-5; 12 nucleotides align to TRBD2. V lost 5 bases and J lost 8; bases outside the gene matches: 12. This CDR3 is 16 amino acids long. Germline CDR1 and CDR2: SGHAT and FQNNGV. The CDR3 here is CASSAHGLAGIATQYF. The DNA for the CDR3 is TGTGCCAGCAGCGCCCATGGACTAGCGGGAATCGCCACCCAGTACTTC.

The chain has TRBV7-2 and TRBJ1-2; no definite D call. The ends were cut back, 3 bases at V and 5 bases at J, with 10 bases in the middle. The V gene's germline CDR1 is SGHTA and CDR2 FQGNSA. The CDR3 consists of 13 residues. In DNA, the CDR3 is TGTGCCAGCAGCTTGCGCCTATCTTATGGCTACACCTTC. Protein product: CASSLRLSYGYTF.

About this clonotype itself: A much larger clone differs from this one at a single base, so this may be a read error. The gene calls are TRBV20-1 and TRBJ1-1; the D is unclear. CDR1 and CDR2 (germline): DFQATT, SNEGSKA (reference sequence). The CDR3 has 11 residues. Written as DNA, the CDR3 is TGCAGTGTTAGAGGGAGTACTGAAGCTTTCTTT. Translated, it gives CSVRGSTEAFF.

This clonotype showed up many times. This rearrangement joins TRBV29-1 to TRBJ1-2, with 8 nucleotides matching TRBD1. Germline V gives CDR1 SQVTM, CDR2 ANQGSEA. Losses at the gene ends were 7 bases for V and 8 bases for J; bases not matched to a gene: 9. The CDR3 loop spans 12 amino acids. The CDR3: CSGGQDSIGYTF. Written as DNA, the CDR3 is TGCAGCGGGGGACAGGACTCCATAGGCTACACCTTC.

This clonotype was detected only a few times. V and J are TRBV9 and TRBJ2-5, with D perhaps being TRBD1 or TRBD2 (6 bases each). The V gene lost 2 bases and the J gene lost 5 bases, with 13 bases spanning the gap. The CDR3 spans 14 residues. CDR1 and CDR2 (germline): SGDLS, YYNGEE. The CDR3 coding sequence is TGTGCCAGCAGCGTGGGGGGCCGGCATGAGACCCAGTACTTC. This sequence encodes CASSVGGRHETQYF.

The CDR3 sequence is CASSPLAGISREQFF. The CDR3, as DNA: TGCGCCAGCAGTCCCCTAGCCGGTATATCCCGTGAGCAGTTCTTC. The gene calls are TRBV5-1 and TRBJ2-1; D may be TRBD2 (5 bases). The CDR3 loop spans 15 amino acids. Germline assignment: CDR1 SGHRS and CDR2 YFSETQ. The V end lost 5 bases, the J end lost 9 bases, and 21 bases lay between the germline ends.

There are a few counts of this clonotype. The chain joins TRBV20-1 to TRBJ2-5, with D possibly matching TRBD1 (6 bases). In germline, CDR1 is DFQATT, CDR2 SNEGSKA (reference sequence). The V and J ends lost 0 bases and 11 bases respectively, with 19 bases between them. This CDR3 region has 14 residues. The CDR3 loop is CSARDLSGAGEQYF. As DNA, the CDR3 is TGCAGTGCTAGAGATCTTTCAGGGGCTGGTGAGCAGTACTTC.

A few counts support this clonotype. The rearrangement uses TRBV10-1 and TRBJ2-1; D tentatively reads TRBD1 or TRBD2 (5 bases each). CDR3 size: 16 residues. Germline V CDR1 and CDR2: WNHNN, SYGVQD (reference sequence). V lost 0 bases and J 2 bases, leaving 11 bases between the germline ends. CDR3 residues: CASSESRGPTYNEQFF. CDR3 nucleotides: TGCGCCAGCAGTGAGTCAAGGGGACCAACCTACAATGAGCAGTTCTTC.

Points on this clonotype: One base away lies a much larger clone, so this may be a sequencing read error. The rearrangement uses TRBV6-5 and TRBJ2-5; possible D gene TRBD1, 5 bases. The CDR3 totals 14 residues. CDR1 and CDR2 (germline): MNHEY, SVGAGI. CDR3 in DNA: TGTGCCAGCAGTGACTCCCCAGGGCGCAATGAGCAGTACTTC. As protein: CASSDSPGRNEQYF.

The table lists this clonotype with a few counts. The V and J genes are TRBV20-1 and TRBJ2-1; 11 nucleotides agree with TRBD2. This CDR3 has 14 residues. Trimming took 2 bases from V and 10 from J; bases not matched to a gene: 7. From germline, CDR1 is DFQATT and CDR2 SNEGSKA (reference sequence). The CDR3 reads CSARTSGSLNEQFF. The CDR3 DNA reads TGCAGTGCTAGAACTAGCGGGAGTCTAAACGAGCAGTTCTTC.

There are a few counts of this clonotype. The V and J genes are TRBV20-1 and TRBJ2-5, with a weak D call TRBD2 (5 bases). CDR3 size: 13 residues. Trimming took 7 bases from V and 5 from J, leaving 17 bases between them. Germline V gives CDR1 DFQATT, CDR2 SNEGSKA (reference sequence). The CDR3 sequence is CSVVRGPQETQYF. The CDR3 DNA is TGCAGTGTTGTCAGAGGGCCGCAGGAGACCCAGTACTTC.

The chain joins TRBV7-9 to TRBJ2-4; no clear D gene. V was shortened by 5 bases and J by 1 base, with 12 bases between the two germline ends. The length of the CDR3 is 15 residues. Germline V gene sequence: CDR1 SEHNR, CDR2 FQNEAQ (reference sequence). The CDR3 region has the DNA TGTGCCAGCAGCCCCGAGACTTTCGCCAAAAACATTCAGTACTTC. Translating gives CASSPETFAKNIQYF. Full variable domain (remainder filled in from reference TRBV7-9 and TRBJ2-4): DTGVSQNPRHKITKRGQNVTFRCDPISEHNRLYWYRQTLGQGPEFLTYFQNEAQLEKSRLLSDRFSAERPKGSFSTLEIQRTEQGDSAMYLCASSPETFAKNIQYFGAGTRLSVL.